This T cell receptor (beta chain) is drawn from a study of T cell responses to AZD1222 COVID-19 vaccine. Sequencing was performed with immunoSEQ multiplex PCR; in TCRdb, only in-frame clones are kept and a portion is missing. The sample comprises about 140,000 clones, roughly nine tenths of which are singletons, and about 7.5% rests with the top ten. Whole-study results and caveats: Once two AZD1222 doses were given, Spike-specific TCR breadth and depth went up. Seropositive status at baseline applied to only a handful of AZD1222 recipients. There were mostly white British donors and more females than males, and clonal diversity was possibly underestimated. Repertoire sampling occurred only after the peak T cell response.

The CDR3 covers 13 residues. J gave up 4 bases and V 8 bases, and 5 bases lay outside the gene matches. Germline V CDR1 and CDR2: MDHEN, SYDVKM. Details on this clone: Antigen: not known. Other DNA sequences of this sample code for an identical CDR3.

V and J are TRBV28 and TRBJ1-2, with 9 nucleotides matching TRBD1. Sample: peripheral blood, taken 28 days after the second dose of the MenACWY control vaccine. This TCR was sampled from an adult who received the MenACWY meningococcal vaccine as a control. The CDR3 loop is CASSLGQGYGYTF. The CDR3 DNA reads TGTGCCAGCTCCCTGGGACAGGGCTATGGCTACACCTTC.